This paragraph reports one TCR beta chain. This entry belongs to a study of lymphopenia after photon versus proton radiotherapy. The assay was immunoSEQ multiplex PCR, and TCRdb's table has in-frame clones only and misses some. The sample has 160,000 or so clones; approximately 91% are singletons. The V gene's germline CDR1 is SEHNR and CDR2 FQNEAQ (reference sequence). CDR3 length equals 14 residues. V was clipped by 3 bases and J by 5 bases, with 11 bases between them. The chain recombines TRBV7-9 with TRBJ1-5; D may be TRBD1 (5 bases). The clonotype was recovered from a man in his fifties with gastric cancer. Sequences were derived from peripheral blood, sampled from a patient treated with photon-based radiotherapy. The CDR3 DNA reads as TGTGCCAGCAGCTTTGGCAGGGAGGATCAGCCCCAGCATTTT. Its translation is CASSFGREDQPQHF.